The 8 T cell receptor beta chains below were found in one sample sequenced in a study of spatial heterogeneity in lung cancer. Time point reported: sample taken at primary tumor resection. Study-level results: Intratumoral expanded alpha and beta TCR counts were found to track tumor mutation counts.

Antigens of these TCRs are unknown. TCRdb called the 5' RACE reads again in MiXCR, with one record for every CDR3 protein. The sample shows about 10,000 distinct CDR3 sequences, 12% of them seen only once. The source was lung tumor tissue, collected at surgery. The receptors shown here come from a female donor with early-stage non-small cell lung cancer.

This clonotype was recorded many times. The chain has TRBV19 and TRBJ2-7, with D perhaps matching TRBD1 or TRBD2 (5 bases each). In germline, CDR1 is LNHDA, CDR2 SQIVND (reference sequence). V dropped 2 bases and J dropped 9 bases, with 14 bases sitting between them. The CDR3 is 13 amino acids. The DNA for the CDR3 is TGTGCCAGTAGTATAAAGGGACGGAGTGGGCAGTACTTC. Residues: CASSIKGRSGQYF.

This clonotype is medium-sized. The J gene is TRBJ2-2, the V gene TRBV2; possible D gene TRBD1, 6 bases. Per the germline V gene, CDR1 is SNHLY and CDR2 is FYNNEI. Trimming cost V 6 bases and J 13 bases, with 12 bases left between them. This CDR3 contains 11 residues. This chain's CDR3 is CASREQGALFF. CDR3 DNA: TGTGCCAGCAGAGAACAGGGTGCGCTGTTTTTT.

There are many counts of this clonotype. The chain couples TRBV24-1 to TRBJ1-1; D is unresolved. This CDR3 contains 12 residues. With 12 bases removed from V and 1 base from J, the gap between germline ends came to 11 bases. In germline, CDR1 is KGHDR, CDR2 SFDVKD. The CDR3 DNA is TGTGCCTCCCGCGGAGCGAACACTGAAGCTTTCTTT. Its translation is CASRGANTEAFF.

This clonotype is deemed medium-sized. The rearrangement uses TRBV30 and TRBJ1-1; D gene unclear. Per the germline V gene, CDR1 is GTSNPN and CDR2 is SVGIG (reference sequence). Trimming removed 3 bases from V and 0 bases from J, with 14 bases in between. This CDR3 is 15 amino acids long. CDR3 DNA: TGTGCCTGGAGAGGTCGGGGAGGTATGAACACTGAAGCTTTCTTT. Translated: CAWRGRGGMNTEAFF.

This clonotype is judged medium-sized. The chain uses TRBV3-1 and TRBJ2-4; D ambiguous. CDR3 length: 13 residues. CDR1 is LGHDT, CDR2 YNNKEL, per germline (reference sequence). V lost 0 bases, J lost 13 bases, and 13 bases lay in between. For the CDR3, the DNA is TGTGCCAGCAGCCAAGAGCGAGGAGAAAGACAGTACTTC. This sequence encodes CASSQERGERQYF.

This clonotype was counted many times. The V and J genes are TRBV28 and TRBJ2-7, with D hard to call. CDR1 is MDHEN and CDR2 is SYDVKM in the germline V gene. Trimming left V 11 bases short and J 0 bases short, with 17 bases between. The CDR3 length is 14 residues. For the CDR3, the DNA is TGTGCCCCCGTACACGCACAGAGCTCCTACGAGCAGTACTTC. Protein: CAPVHAQSSYEQYF.

This clonotype was seen at least ten times. The genes are TRBV28 and TRBJ2-5, with D possibly TRBD2 on 5 matching bases. Trimming removed 5 bases at V and 5 bases at J, with 12 bases between. The CDR3 runs 13 residues. Germline V gene sequence: CDR1 MDHEN, CDR2 SYDVKM. This CDR3 is CASSRGPEETQYF. CDR3 nucleotides: TGTGCCAGCAGTCGAGGGCCTGAGGAGACCCAGTACTTC.

The chain is built from TRBV6-2 or TRBV6-3 and TRBJ2-1; D perhaps matches TRBD2 (6 bases). CDR3 length equals 13 residues. The germline gives CDR1 MNHEY, CDR2 SVGEGT. V lost 2 bases, J lost 4 bases, and 6 bases lay in between. The CDR3 spells CASSYAGYNEQFF. CDR3 nucleotide sequence: TGTGCCAGCAGTTACGCGGGGTACAATGAGCAGTTCTTC.